A single sample is the source of the 8 T cell receptor beta chains below, sequenced in a study of CD8 T cells in ankylosing spondylitis. TCRdb processed the 5' RACE reads anew with MiXCR; each CDR3 protein has one entry. There are 200,000 to 250,000 distinct CDR3 sequences in the sample; about a quarter occur only once, and roughly 6.7% lies in the top ten. Sequenced: blood, either unsorted or a sorted T cell fraction (not recorded which). These receptors all come from a male donor with ankylosing spondylitis or in good health (not recorded which).

In this sample, this clonotype turned up a few times. The chain employs TRBV20-1 and TRBJ2-7, with D possibly matching TRBD1 (5 bases). V lost 6 bases, J lost 7 bases, and 19 bases lay in between. In germline, CDR1 is DFQATT, CDR2 SNEGSKA (reference sequence). The CDR3 has 13 amino acids. The CDR3, as DNA: TGCAGTGCCATTGACAGCTGGGTGCGGGAGCAGTACTTC. Translation gives CSAIDSWVREQYF.

The chain employs TRBV29-1 and TRBJ2-1, with a weak D call TRBD1 (5 bases). V lost 6 bases to trimming and J lost 3 bases, with 18 bases between them. The CDR3 covers 15 residues. CDR1 and CDR2 from the germline V gene are SQVTM and ANQGSEA. CDR3 nucleotide sequence: TGCAGCGTATTGACACAGGCAAATGACTACAATGAGCAGTTCTTC. It codes for CSVLTQANDYNEQFF.

This clonotype has at least ten counts. This chain connects TRBV25-1 to TRBJ2-3; a possible D gene is TRBD1 (6 bases). The CDR3 runs to 16 residues. The V end lost 4 bases, the J end lost 3 bases, and 17 bases lay between the germline ends. The V gene's germline CDR1 is MGHDK and CDR2 SYGVNS. The CDR3: CASSGSQGTRTDTQYF. Here the CDR3 DNA reads TGTGCCAGCAGTGGATCACAGGGTACCCGGACAGATACGCAGTATTTT.

The sample holds a few counts of this clonotype. The chain links TRBV20-1 to TRBJ2-1, with 8 bases fitting TRBD2. CDR1 and CDR2 (germline): DFQATT, SNEGSKA (reference sequence). The CDR3 loop spans 16 amino acids. V gave up 2 bases and J gave up 4 bases; unmatched junction bases: 10. The CDR3 DNA reads TGCAGTGCTAGAAACCCTGGTCTAGCGGGTTACAATGAGCAGTTCTTC. Protein: CSARNPGLAGYNEQFF.

Ten or more counts support this clonotype. This chain links TRBV5-1 with TRBJ2-3; 10 bases agree with TRBD2. Germline CDR1 reads SGHRS; CDR2 reads YFSETQ. The CDR3 runs to 17 residues. Trimming took 4 bases from V and 1 from J; bases not matched to a gene: 9. The CDR3 loop is CASSPLKLAGRTDTQYF. CDR3 DNA: TGCGCCAGCAGCCCATTGAAACTAGCGGGACGCACAGATACGCAGTATTTT.

This clonotype was detected only a few times. The chain employs TRBV29-1 and TRBJ2-7; no reliable D call. Between the trimmed V and J ends, which lost 4 bases and 0 bases, there was a span of 7 bases. CDR3 length equals 12 residues. CDR1 SQVTM and CDR2 ANQGSEA come from the germline V gene. CDR3 nucleotides: TGCAGCGTTGCCTTCACCTCCTACGAGCAGTACTTC. Its protein is CSVAFTSYEQYF.

The chain employs TRBV19 and TRBJ2-1, with D possibly matching TRBD1 (6 bases). V lost 4 bases to trimming and J lost 6 bases, with 16 bases between them. The CDR3 is made up of 15 amino acids. In germline, CDR1 is LNHDA, CDR2 SQIVND (reference sequence). The CDR3 bases are TGTGCCAGTAGTACCCGGGACAAAGGGATCAATGAGCAGTTCTTC. Amino acid sequence: CASSTRDKGINEQFF.

The table lists this clonotype with many counts. J is TRBJ2-3 and V is TRBV5-1, with 9 bases aligning to TRBD1. Germline V gene lookup returns CDR1 SGHRS and CDR2 YFSETQ. J was trimmed by 0 bases and V by 4 bases; bases with no gene match: 9. This CDR3 comprises 17 residues. CDR3 sequence: CASSPGTGTVSTDTQYF. The CDR3 coding sequence is TGCGCCAGCAGCCCCGGGACAGGGACGGTTAGCACAGATACGCAGTATTTT. Full variable domain (rest looked up from reference TRBV5-1 and TRBJ2-3): KAGVTQTPRYLIKTRGQQVTLSCSPISGHRSVSWYQQTPGQGLQFLFEYFSETQRNKGNFPGRFSGRQFSNSRSEMNVSTLELGDSALYLCASSPGTGTVSTDTQYFGPGTRLTVL.